The sequence of this T cell receptor beta chain was determined in a study of OX40 agonist ivuxolimab in advanced cancers. The germline CDR1 and CDR2 sequences are SGHVS and FNYEAQ. V was clipped by 5 bases and J by 0 bases, with 17 bases between them. This CDR3 comprises 16 residues. Only in-frame clones appear in the TCRdb table, and some are missing; sequencing was by immunoSEQ multiplex PCR. The profile covers about 83,000 clones, with roughly 84% appearing a single time and approximately 7% taken by the ten largest. The source was CD4+ or CD8+ T cells sorted from blood, collected in a trial of the OX40 agonist ivuxolimab. The receptor's source is an adult with an advanced solid tumor such as melanoma, head and neck, liver or kidney cancer. The gene calls are TRBV7-6 and TRBJ2-7; D might be TRBD1 (5 bases). The DNA for the CDR3 is TGTGCCAGCAGCCGAGGTGTGGACACGAGCTCCTACGAGCAGTACTTC. Residues: CASSRGVDTSSYEQYF. Variable domain in full (rest from reference TRBV7-6 and TRBJ2-7): GAGVSQSPRYKVTKRGQDVALRCDPISGHVSLYWYRQALGQGPEFLTYFNYEAQQDKSGLPNDRFSAERPEGSISTLTIQRTEQRDSAMYRCASSRGVDTSSYEQYFGPGTRLTVT.